Below, 23 T cell receptor beta chains from the same sample are listed, as sequenced in a study of cytomegalovirus exposure and HLA in healthy donors. PCR used 60 Vbeta primers and 13 Jbeta primers. TCRdb's copy holds only in-frame clones and misses some; the assay was immunoSEQ multiplex PCR. The sample shows 170,000 or so clones, approximately 85% of them seen only once. Sequenced material: PBMCs. Receptors were obtained from a girl aged 5-17 years in good health and CMV-seropositive.

The count of this clone is one. The chain recombines TRBV28 with TRBJ1-3; 9 bases align to TRBD1. CDR1 and CDR2 (germline): MDHEN, SYDVKM. The CDR3 extends over 20 amino acids. After removal of 3 bases from V and 5 bases from J, the junction contained 20 bases not matched to a gene. The CDR3 region is CASSFLRDRDTQGGRNTIYF. The CDR3 nucleotides are TGTGCCAGCAGTTTCCTTCGGGACAGGGATACTCAAGGAGGAAGAAACACCATATATTTT.

The rearrangement links TRBV9 to TRBJ1-3; D ambiguous. Trimming left V 3 bases short and J 0 bases short, with 10 bases between. This CDR3 contains 15 residues. Germline V gene lookup returns CDR1 SGDLS and CDR2 YYNGEE. CDR3 protein: CASSAQSSSGNTIYF. The CDR3 nucleotides read TGTGCCAGCAGCGCTCAATCGAGCTCTGGAAACACCATATATTTT.

There are a few counts of this clone. The chain combines TRBV6-1 with TRBJ2-1; the D is unclear. Germline values: CDR1 MNHNS, CDR2 SASEGT. The CDR3 has 13 residues. V was pared by 8 bases and J by 4 bases, with 12 bases between. The CDR3 is CASSLVRYNEQFF. In DNA form, the CDR3 reads TGTGCCAGCTCTTTGGTGCGGTACAATGAGCAGTTCTTC.

This rearrangement joins TRBV9 to TRBJ2-1, with TRBD1 matching over 8 bases. Germline V gene lookup returns CDR1 SGDLS and CDR2 YYNGEE. The length of the CDR3 is 14 residues. Unmatched junction bases numbered 7, after V lost 3 bases and J lost 8 bases. The CDR3, as DNA: TGTGCCAGCAGCGGACGACAGGGGATCGATGAGCAGTTCTTC. Translated, it gives CASSGRQGIDEQFF.

This clone was detected once. The chain has TRBV6-6 and TRBJ1-2, with D possibly being TRBD1 (6 bases). Germline V lookup: CDR1 MNHNY, CDR2 SVGAGI (reference sequence). The CDR3 sequence is 15 residues long. V lost 2 bases, J lost 4 bases, and 14 bases lay in between. CDR3 in amino acids: CASSYTPTGTYGYTF. Written as DNA, the CDR3 is TGTGCCAGCAGTTACACCCCAACAGGGACCTATGGCTACACCTTC.

This clone has a single count. The chain carries TRBV5-1 and TRBJ2-3; 9 bases map to TRBD1. After removal of 3 bases from V and 1 base from J, the junction contained 6 bases not matched to a gene. CDR1 and CDR2 (germline): SGHRS, YFSETQ. This CDR3 has 16 amino acids. CDR3 in amino acids: CASSSDRGRGTDTQYF. In DNA form, the CDR3 reads TGCGCCAGCAGCTCGGACAGGGGAAGGGGCACAGATACGCAGTATTTT.

The genes are TRBV25-1 and TRBJ1-2; 9 bases fit TRBD1. Germline assignment: CDR1 MGHDK and CDR2 SYGVNS. This CDR3 comprises 15 residues. The V segment lost 3 bases and the J segment 0 bases; nucleotides outside the gene matches: 2. The CDR3, as DNA: TGTGCCAGCAGTGAGACAGGGGGAGCTAACTATGGCTACACCTTC. Protein product: CASSETGGANYGYTF.

This chain joins TRBV5-1 and TRBJ1-2; no definite D call. V gave up 0 bases and J gave up 2 bases, with 5 bases separating them. This CDR3 has 13 residues. In germline, CDR1 is SGHRS, CDR2 YFSETQ. Here the CDR3 DNA reads TGCGCCAGCAGCTTGGCGAGGAACTATGGCTACACCTTC. This gives the protein CASSLARNYGYTF.

This clone was found once. The chain recombines TRBV28 with TRBJ2-1; 8 bases line up with TRBD2. This CDR3 is built from 18 residues. Germline loops: CDR1 MDHEN, CDR2 SYDVKM. Trimming took 2 bases from V and 6 from J; bases not matched to a gene: 15. The CDR3 DNA follows: TGTGCCAGCAGTTTAGGGCTTCCACCGGGGGGGCCGAGCAATGAGCAGTTCTTC. It translates to CASSLGLPPGGPSNEQFF.

V gene TRBV19 combines with J gene TRBJ1-2, with D unclear. V shed 3 bases and J shed 0 bases, with 8 bases lying between them. The germline V gene encodes CDR1 LNHDA and CDR2 SQIVND (reference sequence). The CDR3 has 14 residues. CDR3 protein: CASSIFPANYGYTF. The CDR3 DNA follows: TGTGCCAGTAGTATTTTCCCGGCTAACTATGGCTACACCTTC.

The chain joins TRBV2 to TRBJ2-7, with 7 nucleotides matching TRBD2. This CDR3 contains 14 residues. Germline CDR1 SNHLY, CDR2 FYNNEI. With V trimmed by 6 bases and J by 1 base, 6 bases remained unmatched. In DNA form, the CDR3 reads TGTGCCAGCAGGTTAGCGGGTACTTCCTACGAGCAGTACTTC. Protein: CASRLAGTSYEQYF.

The sample holds one count of this clone. The rearrangement joins TRBV5-1 to TRBJ2-5; 9 bases align to TRBD2. Germline V gene lookup returns CDR1 SGHRS and CDR2 YFSETQ. The CDR3 is made up of 14 amino acids. V lost 4 bases to trimming and J lost 5 bases; unmatched junction nucleotides: 6. CDR3 DNA: TGCGCCAGCAGCCCGGGACTAGCTTATGAGACCCAGTACTTC. As protein: CASSPGLAYETQYF. The entire variable domain, with the rest obtained from reference TRBV5-1 and TRBJ2-5, is as follows: KAGVTQTPRYLIKTRGQQVTLSCSPISGHRSVSWYQQTPGQGLQFLFEYFSETQRNKGNFPGRFSGRQFSNSRSEMNVSTLELGDSALYLCASSPGLAYETQYFGPGTRLLVL.

V gene TRBV7-9 combines with J gene TRBJ2-2; TRBD1 might be the D (5 bases). The CDR3 covers 16 residues. The ends were cut back, 0 bases at V and 1 base at J, with 9 bases in the middle. Per germline, CDR1 SEHNR and CDR2 FQNEAQ (reference sequence). CDR3 sequence reads: CASSLASGLNTGELFF. CDR3 DNA sequence: TGTGCCAGCAGCTTAGCTTCAGGGCTGAACACCGGGGAGCTGTTTTTT.

This chain joins TRBV7-8 and TRBJ1-2; TRBD1 matches at 10 bases. CDR1 and CDR2 (germline): SGHVS, FQNEAQ. The CDR3 runs 14 residues. Germline trimming cut 1 base from V and 4 bases from J; bases unmatched to any gene: 0. DNA for the CDR3: TGTGCCAGCAGCTTAGGGACAGGGGGCTATGGCTACACCTTC. This translates into CASSLGTGGYGYTF.

The V call is TRBV13, the J call TRBJ1-2; 7 nucleotides align to TRBD1. V was clipped by 2 bases and J by 8 bases; unmatched bases: 11. The CDR3 consists of 15 residues. The V gene's germline CDR1 is PRHDT and CDR2 FYEKMQ (reference sequence). CDR3: CASSLRGGGGRGYTF. CDR3 nucleotide sequence: TGTGCCAGCAGCTTACGCGGAGGGGGCGGACGGGGCTACACCTTC.

This clone has a handful of counts. The chain uses TRBV4-1 and TRBJ2-1; possibly TRBD2 for D (6 bases). The CDR3 totals 14 residues. The V end was cut by 1 base, the J end by 4 bases, with 8 bases between. In germline, CDR1 is MGHRA, CDR2 YSYEKL. The CDR3 DNA sequence: TGCGCCAGCAGCCAAGCAGGGACTTACAATGAGCAGTTCTTC. Its translation is CASSQAGTYNEQFF.

The rearrangement joins TRBV7-2 to TRBJ2-7; 10 bases match TRBD1. The germline CDR1 and CDR2 sequences are SGHTA and FQGNSA. There are 15 residues in the CDR3. Trimming took 5 bases from V and 2 from J; bases not matched to a gene: 6. CDR3 residues: CASSQPGQGTYEQYF. CDR3 DNA sequence: TGTGCCAGCAGCCAACCGGGACAGGGGACCTACGAGCAGTACTTC.

The J gene is TRBJ1-1, the V gene TRBV25-1; 8 nucleotides align to TRBD1. The CDR3 spans 15 residues. Unmatched junction bases numbered 14, after V lost 5 bases and J lost 9 bases. Germline lookup yields CDR1 MGHDK and CDR2 SYGVNS. CDR3 amino acids: CASSRPQGELVQAFF. The CDR3 DNA follows: TGTGCCAGCAGTAGACCACAGGGGGAGTTGGTACAAGCTTTCTTT.

The V and J genes are TRBV4-2 and TRBJ1-4; 7 bases are shared with TRBD1. Germline lookup yields CDR1 LGHNA and CDR2 YNFKEQ. The J segment lost 5 bases and the V segment lost 2 bases, leaving 2 bases of the junction unmatched. The CDR3 loop spans 14 amino acids. The CDR3 region is CASSQPGQNEKLFF. The CDR3 nucleotides read TGTGCCAGCAGCCAACCGGGACAGAATGAAAAACTGTTTTTT.

The V and J genes are TRBV2 and TRBJ1-2, with TRBD1 matching over 9 bases. Germline V CDR1 and CDR2: SNHLY, FYNNEI. The CDR3 is 14 amino acids. The junction had 5 bases not matched to a gene; V was cut back by 6 bases and J by 3 bases. CDR3 nucleotide sequence: TGTGCCAGCAGAGTGGACAGGGGAGACTATGGCTACACCTTC. It translates to CASRVDRGDYGYTF.

This clone has just a few counts. The CDR3 reads CASSLAVYTGMDEKLFF. The CDR3 DNA sequence: TGTGCCAGCAGCTTAGCAGTGTACACAGGCATGGATGAAAAACTGTTTTTT. The chain combines TRBV7-9 with TRBJ1-4; the D gene is possibly TRBD1 (5 bases). Trimming shortened V by 0 bases and J by 6 bases, and 17 bases separated the two germline ends. Per the germline V gene, CDR1 is SEHNR and CDR2 is FQNEAQ (reference sequence). The length of the CDR3 is 17 residues.

This clone was recorded a few times. The rearrangement links TRBV14 to TRBJ1-4; tentative D call: TRBD1 (6 bases). V lost 4 bases, J lost 10 bases, and 19 bases lay in between. Germline values: CDR1 SGHDN, CDR2 FVKESK. This CDR3 has 15 residues. CDR3 DNA: TGTGCCAGCAGCCCCTACGGGGGGCCTGGGGGAAAACTGTTTTTT. Its protein product is CASSPYGGPGGKLFF.

J is TRBJ1-2 and V is TRBV2; 8 bases map to TRBD1. In germline, CDR1 is SNHLY, CDR2 FYNNEI. The CDR3 has 15 residues. V shed 6 bases, J shed 3 bases, and the junction held 9 bases outside the gene matches. CDR3 bases: TGTGCCAGCAGCGACCATGGACAGGGTGACTATGGCTACACCTTC. Amino acids: CASSDHGQGDYGYTF.